One TCR beta chain is described in this entry. This entry is derived from a study of OX40 agonist ivuxolimab in advanced cancers. Study context: With a range of roughly 20 to 90, age averaged approximately 55 years, and around 83% were male.

V was pared by 3 bases and J by 1 base, with 11 bases between. The CDR3 runs 15 residues. Germline V gene data show CDR1 as SNHLY and CDR2 as FYNNEI. Assay: immunoSEQ multiplex PCR; the TCRdb copy retains only in-frame clones and omits some. The top ten clones hold roughly 30% of a sample with roughly 25,000 clones, 80% to 85% of them seen once. The material was CD4+ or CD8+ T cells sorted from blood, obtained in a trial of the OX40 agonist ivuxolimab. This chain joins TRBV2 and TRBJ2-3, with D perhaps TRBD2 (5 bases). The sequence was obtained from an adult with an advanced solid tumor such as melanoma, head and neck, liver or kidney cancer. DNA for the CDR3: TGTGCCAGCAGTGAGTGGCTAGCAGGCACAGATACGCAGTATTTT. It specifies CASSEWLAGTDTQYF.